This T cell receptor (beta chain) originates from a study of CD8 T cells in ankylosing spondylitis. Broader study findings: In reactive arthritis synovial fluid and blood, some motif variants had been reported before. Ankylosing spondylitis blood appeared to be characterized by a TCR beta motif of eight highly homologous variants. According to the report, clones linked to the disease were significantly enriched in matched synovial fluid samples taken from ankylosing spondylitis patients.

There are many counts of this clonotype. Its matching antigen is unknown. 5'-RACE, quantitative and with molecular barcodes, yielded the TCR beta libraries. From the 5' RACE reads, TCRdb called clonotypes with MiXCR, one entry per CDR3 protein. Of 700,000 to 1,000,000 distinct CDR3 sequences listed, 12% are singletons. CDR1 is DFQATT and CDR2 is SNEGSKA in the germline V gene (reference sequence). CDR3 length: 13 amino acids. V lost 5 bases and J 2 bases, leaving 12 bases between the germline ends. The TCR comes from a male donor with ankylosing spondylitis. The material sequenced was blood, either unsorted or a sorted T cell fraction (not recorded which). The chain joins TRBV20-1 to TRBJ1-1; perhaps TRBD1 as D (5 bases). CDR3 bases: TGCAGTGCTCAAGAGGGGTTTAACACTGAAGCTTTCTTT. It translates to CSAQEGFNTEAFF.